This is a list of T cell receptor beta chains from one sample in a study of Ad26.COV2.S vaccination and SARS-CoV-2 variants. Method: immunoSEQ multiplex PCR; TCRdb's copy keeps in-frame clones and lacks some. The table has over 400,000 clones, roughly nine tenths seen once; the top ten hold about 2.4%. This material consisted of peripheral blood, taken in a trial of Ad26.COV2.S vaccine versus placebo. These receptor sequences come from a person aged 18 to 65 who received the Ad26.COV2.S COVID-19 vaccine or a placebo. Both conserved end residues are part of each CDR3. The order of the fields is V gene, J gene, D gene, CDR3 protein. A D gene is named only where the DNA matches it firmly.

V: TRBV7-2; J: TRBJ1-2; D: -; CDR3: CASSLERAHGYGYTF
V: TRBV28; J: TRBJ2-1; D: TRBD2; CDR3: CASSGAAGGHNNEQFF
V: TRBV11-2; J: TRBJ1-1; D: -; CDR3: CASSRGPHTEAFF
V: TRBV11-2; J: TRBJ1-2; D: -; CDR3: CASSPSLGRGLSSF
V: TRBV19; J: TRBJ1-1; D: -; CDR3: CASSNHRGRVNTEAFF
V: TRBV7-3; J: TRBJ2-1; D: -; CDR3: CASSLRQGPHNEQFF
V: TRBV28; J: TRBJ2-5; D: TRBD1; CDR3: CASSLAGQAGDQETQYF
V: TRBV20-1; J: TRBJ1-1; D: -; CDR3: CSASRAGDLNTEAFF
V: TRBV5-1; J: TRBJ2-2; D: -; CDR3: CASSSTLAPNTGELFF
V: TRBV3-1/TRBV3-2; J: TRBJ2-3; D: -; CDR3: CASSPLAPLTDTQYF
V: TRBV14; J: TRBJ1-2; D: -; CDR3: CASSQDYGYTF
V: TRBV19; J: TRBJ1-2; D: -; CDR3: CASSLWTANYGYTF
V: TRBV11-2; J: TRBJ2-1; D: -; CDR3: CASSLTLDSSYNEQFF
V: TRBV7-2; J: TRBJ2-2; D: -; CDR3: CASSLIWNQNTGELFF
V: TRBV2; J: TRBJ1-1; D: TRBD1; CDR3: CASSQDRVGAFF
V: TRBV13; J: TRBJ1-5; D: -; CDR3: CASSPGWDQPQHF
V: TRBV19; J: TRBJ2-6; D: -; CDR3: CASSRAGLPSGANVLTF
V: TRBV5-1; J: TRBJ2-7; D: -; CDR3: CASSSTGSYEQYF
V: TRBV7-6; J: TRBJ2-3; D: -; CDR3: CASSLEVKDTQYF
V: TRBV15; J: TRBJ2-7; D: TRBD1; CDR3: CATSLGQEPFYEQYF